The clone carrying this T cell receptor (beta chain) was seen only once. The protocol was immunoSEQ multiplex PCR, while the TCRdb copy is restricted to in-frame clones and leaves out a portion. The sample records roughly 87,000 clones, just under 95% being singletons. From germline, CDR1 is SGHRS and CDR2 YFSETQ. The length of the CDR3 is 15 residues. With 4 bases removed from V and 0 bases from J, the gap between germline ends came to 12 bases. This specimen comes from a study of technical replicates of blood from a handful of donors. What was sequenced was T cells isolated from PBMCs. This sequence originates from a human donor in good health. The chain links TRBV5-1 to TRBJ2-3; unclear D gene. In DNA, the CDR3 is TGCGCCAGCAGCCCTCGCCCTACTAGCACAGATACGCAGTATTTT. Its protein is CASSPRPTSTDTQYF.